This TCR beta chain was obtained from a study of technical replicates of blood from a few donors. The V end lost 4 bases, the J end lost 3 bases, and 7 bases lay between the germline ends. The CDR3 is 12 amino acids. Per the germline V gene, CDR1 is MDHEN and CDR2 is SYDVKM. Generated by immunoSEQ multiplex PCR, the TCRdb table keeps only in-frame clones and is missing some. This table holds around 92,000 clones, approximately 95% found once. As to this clone: The same CDR3 arises from other DNA sequences in this sample as well.

This chain joins TRBV28 and TRBJ2-7; D is unclear. Sequenced sample: T cells isolated from PBMCs. The receptor comes from a human donor in good health. The CDR3: CASSSRGYEQYF. Here the CDR3 DNA reads TGTGCCAGCAGTTCACGAGGCTACGAGCAGTACTTC.